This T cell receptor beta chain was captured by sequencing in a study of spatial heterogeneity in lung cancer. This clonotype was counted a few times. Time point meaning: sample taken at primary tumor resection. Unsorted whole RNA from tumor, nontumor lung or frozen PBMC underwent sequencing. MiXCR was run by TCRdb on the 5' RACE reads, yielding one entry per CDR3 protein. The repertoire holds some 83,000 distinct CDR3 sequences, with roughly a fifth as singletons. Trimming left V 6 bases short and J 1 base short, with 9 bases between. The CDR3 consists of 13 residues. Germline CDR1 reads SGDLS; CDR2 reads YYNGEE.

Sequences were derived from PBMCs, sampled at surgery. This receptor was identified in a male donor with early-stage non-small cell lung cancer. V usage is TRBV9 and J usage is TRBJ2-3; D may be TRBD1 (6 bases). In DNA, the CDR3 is TGTGCCAGCACCGGACAGCGCACAGATACGCAGTATTTT. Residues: CASTGQRTDTQYF.